Listed here is a single TCR beta chain. What it binds is unknown. The immunoSEQ assay was version 4, run in survey mode. Repertoires were generated with immunoSEQ multiplex PCR, while TCRdb's copy carries only in-frame clones and drops some. The sample holds 45,000 or so clones, about nine tenths seen once. The sample comes from a study of persistence of HIV-infected CD4 T cells. Across the study: Median time on suppressive ART was around eight years.

Study results and caveats: Degenerate expanded CDR3beta sequences were enriched among CMV- and Gag-responding cells.

Anti-CD3/anti-CD28 beads served as a nonspecific positive control stimulus. Sorting of responding CD4+ T cells relied on upregulated CD40 ligand together with CD69. Donors were HIV-1-infected adults who began suppressive ART during chronic infection. Before stimulation, PBMCs underwent CD8+ T cell depletion. This TCR was sampled from an adult woman with HIV who was CMV-seropositive. The sample consisted of CD4+ T cells sorted from PBMCs after roughly 17-hour stimulation, taken from a patient who received antiretroviral therapy.

CDR3 amino acids: CASSEDSINQPQHF. In nucleotides, the CDR3 is TGTGCCAGCAGTGAAGACAGCATCAATCAGCCCCAGCATTTT. V gene TRBV6-1 combines with J gene TRBJ1-5; D unclear. CDR1 MNHNS and CDR2 SASEGT come from the germline V gene. This CDR3 has 14 amino acids. The germline V and J ends were trimmed by 1 base and 3 bases, with 7 bases remaining between them.